This passage covers 4 T cell receptor beta chains from one sample sequenced in a study of cytomegalovirus exposure and HLA in healthy donors. TCRdb keeps only in-frame clones here, not all; method: immunoSEQ multiplex PCR. The data contain a few hundred thousand clones, 90% of them seen just once; the ten biggest clones take up roughly 3%. Sequencing used PBMCs. These receptors originate from a woman between 25 and 40 years old in good health and CMV-seronegative.

The gene calls are TRBV9 and TRBJ2-5; no firm D call. CDR3 length equals 14 residues. Germline CDR1 SGDLS, CDR2 YYNGEE. The V and J ends lost 0 bases and 5 bases respectively, with 11 bases between them. As DNA, the CDR3 is TGTGCCAGCAGCGTAGGGTTGGCTTCCGAGACCCAGTACTTC. It encodes CASSVGLASETQYF.

The rearrangement uses TRBV29-1 and TRBJ2-3; no clear D gene. V was clipped by 6 bases and J by 1 base, with 11 bases between them. This CDR3 spans 13 amino acids. Germline CDR1 SQVTM, CDR2 ANQGSEA. The CDR3 DNA follows: TGCAGCGTGGAGTGGCGTGGCACAGATACGCAGTATTTT. This translates into CSVEWRGTDTQYF.

V gene TRBV5-1 combines with J gene TRBJ2-5, with 8 bases aligning to TRBD2. Trimming at V came to 7 bases and at J to 2 bases, leaving 10 bases not matched to a gene. The CDR3 spans 15 residues. Germline assignment: CDR1 SGHRS and CDR2 YFSETQ. The DNA of the CDR3 is TGCGCCAGCCTACCAAGCGGGAGATTGCAAGAGACCCAGTACTTC. This sequence encodes CASLPSGRLQETQYF.

The chain couples TRBV30 to TRBJ2-7, with D possibly being TRBD1 (6 bases). This CDR3 has 14 amino acids. V was cut by 2 bases and J by 5 bases, with 16 bases left in between. Germline CDR1 and CDR2: GTSNPN and SVGIG (reference sequence). The CDR3 loop is CAWSQGGPIDEQYF. DNA of the CDR3: TGTGCCTGGAGTCAAGGGGGTCCCATAGACGAGCAGTACTTC. The variable domain in full, with the rest retrieved from reference TRBV30 and TRBJ2-7, is SQTIHQWPATLVQPVGSPLSLECTVEGTSNPNLYWYRQAAGRGLQLLFYSVGIGQISSEVPQNLSASRPQDRQFILSSKKLLLSDSGFYLCAWSQGGPIDEQYFGPGTRLTVT.